This T cell receptor beta chain originates from a study of identical twins. The study's findings and limits: The models systematically underestimated how much out-of-frame TCR alpha was shared in monozygotic twins. The study found excess low generation probability among twin-shared out-of-frame alpha sequences. Not following the same donors, the study drew its conclusions from cross-sectional statistical analysis.

This clonotype was picked up many times. As yet, its antigen is unknown. TCRdb analysed the 5' RACE reads with MiXCR anew, one entry per CDR3 protein. The sample holds approximately 140,000 distinct CDR3 sequences, around 3.4% seen once. The CDR3 covers 16 residues. V was clipped by 5 bases and J by 4 bases; unmatched bases: 8. Germline V gene sequence: CDR1 SGHAT, CDR2 FQNNGV. The specimen sequenced was memory T cells sorted from blood. The gene calls are TRBV11-2 and TRBJ2-1, with TRBD2 identical over 10 bases. This receptor was obtained from a man aged 18 to 35 in good health. CDR3 region: CASSPRTSGFYNEQFF. Written as DNA, the CDR3 is TGTGCCAGCAGCCCCCGGACTAGCGGTTTTTACAATGAGCAGTTCTTC.